Only a few counts were recorded for the clone carrying this TCR beta chain. Its antigen is unknown. The primer mix had 60 Vbeta and 13 Jbeta primers. TCRdb keeps only in-frame clones here, not all; method: immunoSEQ multiplex PCR. The sample carries around 190,000 clones, about 9.4% recorded once. CDR1 and CDR2 from the germline V gene are SGHTS and YDEGEE. V was cut by 1 base and J by 8 bases, with 12 bases left in between. The CDR3 totals 13 residues. This record belongs to a study of cytomegalovirus exposure and HLA in healthy donors. General study results and limits: As a later analysis revealed, the rate of TCR association differed by HLA locus, with DRB1 most and HLA-C fewest. Earlier results showed most TCR beta V segments being productive about 87% or about 30% of the time.

The source is a woman in her twenties or thirties in good health and CMV-seropositive. V usage is TRBV5-8 and J usage is TRBJ1-2, with a weak D call TRBD1 (5 bases). Sequencing was done on a sample of PBMCs. The chain's CDR3 is CASSLWTREGYTF. The CDR3 DNA is TGTGCCAGCAGCTTGTGGACACGGGAGGGCTACACCTTC.